This T cell receptor (beta chain) was documented in a study of human T cells and chemical hapten exposure. Study results and caveats: DPC sensitization did not alter TCRs above 1 in 1000 frequency.

V was trimmed by 6 bases and J by 5 bases, leaving 23 bases between them. The CDR3 extends over 15 amino acids. Germline V CDR1 and CDR2: DFQATT, SNEGSKA (reference sequence). This clonotype was seen repeatedly, ten times or more. The antigen is undetermined. Time point denoted: patch test 3, about 24 weeks after DPC sensitization. Described treatment: therapeutic diphenylcyclopropenone sensitization with weekly scalp DPC. TCRdb independently ran MiXCR on the RACE reads; one entry per CDR3 protein. The sample has 70,000 or so distinct CDR3 sequences, around 10% seen once. The sequences come from whole blood, collected in connection with sensitization to the hapten diphenylcyclopropenone (DPC). The chain joins TRBV20-1 to TRBJ2-7; maybe TRBD1 (5 bases). The source is a woman between 50 and 59 years old with alopecia areata. Some clones in this sample may be carry-over from other donors' samples. CDR3 in amino acids: CSALPLDISLDEQYF. The CDR3 DNA is TGCAGTGCCCTACCTCTGGACATCAGTCTGGACGAGCAGTACTTC.